This is a list of T cell receptor beta chains from one sample in a study of vaccination and CD4 T cells after COVID-19. These receptors' targets are unknown. TCRdb processed the PCR reads anew with MiXCR; each CDR3 protein has one entry. Here the sample spans several thousand distinct CDR3 sequences, approximately 48% being singletons. What was sequenced was CD4+ T cells from blood, cultured in vitro. Receptors were obtained from a human donor in good health. Both conserved end residues are part of each CDR3. The D gene is left open where the match is weak. For some rows the clone size is stated as once, few or many, or as a class when expanded; others skip it.

V,size,J,D,DNA,CDR3
TRBV28,NA,TRBJ1-2,TRBD1,TGTGCCAGCACCCGACAGGGGAGGAACTATGGCTACACCTTC,CASTRQGRNYGYTF
TRBV27,few,TRBJ1-2,NA,TGTGCCAGCAGTCCCCTGGCCCCCCGATATGGCTACACCTTC,CASSPLAPRYGYTF
TRBV6-1,few,TRBJ1-3,TRBD1,TGTGCCAGCAGTGCACAGGGGGCTGGAAACACCATATATTTT,CASSAQGAGNTIYF
TRBV6-1,few,TRBJ1-6,TRBD1,TGTGCCAGCAGCGGGACAGAGCTGAGCTCCTATAATTCACCCCTCCACTTT,CASSGTELSSYNSPLHF
TRBV20-1,few,TRBJ2-5,NA,TGCAGTGGTCCCCCCCAGGGGCGGGAGACCCAGTACTTC,CSGPPQGRETQYF
TRBV11-2,few,TRBJ1-2,NA,TGTGCCAGCAGCTTAGAAGGCGGGGGGATAAACTATGGCTACACCTTC,CASSLEGGGINYGYTF
TRBV28,NA,TRBJ2-6,NA,TGTGCCAGCAGTTTATCTAGACAGGCCTGGTCTGGGGCCAACGTCCTGACTTTC,CASSLSRQAWSGANVLTF
TRBV20-1,NA,TRBJ1-1,NA,TGCAGTGCTAGAGAGGGGGTCGGGACTGAAGCTTTCTTT,CSAREGVGTEAFF
TRBV2,few,TRBJ2-3,TRBD2,TGTGCCAGCAGATGGGCGAGCGGGGGGACAGATACGCAGTATTTT,CASRWASGGTDTQYF
TRBV19,NA,TRBJ2-3,NA,TGTGCCAGTAGTATTCTGGGGGAGAACACAGATACGCAGTATTTT,CASSILGENTDTQYF
TRBV2,NA,TRBJ2-5,NA,TGTGCCAGCAGTGAGGTCCGGCCACCTGAGGAGACCCAGTACTTC,CASSEVRPPEETQYF
TRBV6-1,NA,TRBJ2-6,NA,TGTGCCAGCAGTGTTCTGGGCTCGGGCGGGGCCAACGTCCTGACTTTC,CASSVLGSGGANVLTF
TRBV20-1,NA,TRBJ2-3,TRBD2,TGCAGTGAGCTAGCGGGAGATACGCAGTATTTT,CSELAGDTQYF
TRBV5-4,NA,TRBJ2-3,TRBD2,TGTGCCAGCAGGCCGGGACTAGCACCCACAGATACGCAGTATTTT,CASRPGLAPTDTQYF
TRBV12-3/TRBV12-4,NA,TRBJ1-1,NA,TGTGCCAGCACCCGGGTAGATGTCCCCACTGAAGCTTTCTTT,CASTRVDVPTEAFF
TRBV18,NA,TRBJ2-3,TRBD2,TGTGCCAGCTCACCTCGACGGACTAGCGGGGGGATCGATACGCAGTATTTT,CASSPRRTSGGIDTQYF
TRBV5-4,NA,TRBJ2-7,TRBD1,TGTGCCAGCAGCTTGGCGGCAGGGGGAGTCATCGACGAGCAGTACTTC,CASSLAAGGVIDEQYF
TRBV29-1,NA,TRBJ2-7,NA,TGCAGCGTAGGGGGAGGGGGTTACGAGCAGTACTTC,CSVGGGGYEQYF
TRBV15,NA,TRBJ1-1,NA,TGTGCCACCAGCAGGGGGGTTGTGAGGGAGAACACTGAAGCTTTCTTT,CATSRGVVRENTEAFF
TRBV19,NA,TRBJ1-5,NA,TGTGCCAGTAGTATTGGGGGACCTAATCAGCCCCAGCATTTT,CASSIGGPNQPQHF
TRBV20-1,NA,TRBJ2-3,TRBD2,TGCAGTGCCGAACCTTCTAGCGGTTCTAGCACAGATACGCAGTATTTT,CSAEPSSGSSTDTQYF
TRBV12-3/TRBV12-4,NA,TRBJ1-2,NA,TGTGCCAGCAGCCCATCGATAACATGGGGGGGAGGCTACACCTTC,CASSPSITWGGGYTF
TRBV2,NA,TRBJ2-3,NA,TGTGCCAGCAGGACCCTAAATACGCAGTATTTT,CASRTLNTQYF
TRBV30,NA,TRBJ1-3,NA,TGTGCCTGGTGCGGGAGCTCTGGAAACACCATATATTTT,CAWCGSSGNTIYF
TRBV5-5,NA,TRBJ1-2,TRBD1,TGTGCCAGCAGCTTGGTGGGGCAGGGGGTAGGTTTTGGCTACACCTTC,CASSLVGQGVGFGYTF
TRBV6-1,NA,TRBJ2-1,TRBD2,TGTGCCAGCAGTGTAGAAGCGGGAGGCTATGAGCAGTTCTTC,CASSVEAGGYEQFF
TRBV20-1,few,TRBJ1-6,TRBD1,TGCAGTGCTAGAGGCAGGGGGCCGCTTAATTCACCCCTCCACTTT,CSARGRGPLNSPLHF
TRBV28,NA,TRBJ2-5,TRBD1,TGTGCCAGCAGTTTTGTCGGGACAGAGTCGCAAGAGACCCAGTACTTC,CASSFVGTESQETQYF
TRBV18,NA,TRBJ2-2,NA,TGTGCCAGCTCACCTACCCTCAGGAACACCGGGGAGCTGTTTTTT,CASSPTLRNTGELFF
TRBV20-1,few,TRBJ2-5,TRBD1,TGCAGTGCTAAAATTGGGACAGGGGAAGAGACCCAGTACTTC,CSAKIGTGEETQYF
TRBV20-1,NA,TRBJ2-2,NA,TGCAGTGCCTCTGAGACCGGGGGTGGTGCCGGGGAGCTGTTTTTT,CSASETGGGAGELFF
TRBV6-5,NA,TRBJ2-5,TRBD1,TGTGCCAGCAGTTCCATGACAGGGGAACGGGGGCTAAAGACCCAGTACTTC,CASSSMTGERGLKTQYF
TRBV6-1,few,TRBJ1-3,TRBD1,TGTGCCAGCAGCGAGATACAGGGGGCTGGGGGAAACACCATATATTTT,CASSEIQGAGGNTIYF
TRBV20-1,NA,TRBJ1-6,TRBD1,TGCAGTGCTAGACAGGGGGTTGGTTCACCCCTCCACTTT,CSARQGVGSPLHF
TRBV10-3,few,TRBJ2-6,NA,TGTGCCATCAGTGATATCGTTTCCCCGTCTGGGGCCAACGTCCTGACTTTC,CAISDIVSPSGANVLTF
TRBV7-2,NA,TRBJ1-1,NA,TGTGCCAGCAGCTATAGGCGGGGGTTGGATGCTTTCTTT,CASSYRRGLDAFF
TRBV7-6,NA,TRBJ1-1,NA,TGTGCCAGCAGCGCCGAGGGGGTCACTGAAGCTTTCTTT,CASSAEGVTEAFF
TRBV20-1,NA,TRBJ2-1,TRBD2,TGCAGTGCTAGAGATGGCGGCTCTAGCGGGCGACAAATCTCCTACAATGAGCAGTTCTTC,CSARDGGSSGRQISYNEQFF
TRBV6-1,NA,TRBJ1-5,TRBD1,TGTGCCAGCAGCCCGCAGGGGGCCGGCAATCAGCCCCAGCATTTT,CASSPQGAGNQPQHF
TRBV6-1,NA,TRBJ2-5,TRBD1,TGTGCCATCCAACAGGGGTTACAAGAGACCCAGTACTTC,CAIQQGLQETQYF
TRBV19,NA,TRBJ2-2,NA,TGTGCCAGTAGTGGGACTCGGGCGCCCGCTAACACCGGGGAGCTGTTTTTT,CASSGTRAPANTGELFF